This TCR beta chain was sequenced for a study of T cell responses to AZD1222 COVID-19 vaccine listed by TCRdb under 2021. Regarding the research as a whole: AZD1222 recipients with second doses at about 4 weeks or about 12 weeks were pooled, because spike-specific TCR depth and breadth did not differ between schedules. Trial participants were enrolled into age subgroups of 18-55, 56-69 and 70-plus years, which contained 148, 28 and 57 TCR-sequenced participants, respectively. TCR sequencing was performed for roughly 250 trial participants, of whom 200 to 210 were given two doses of AZD1222 and some 26 were given two doses of MenACWY control vaccine.

What the research found in general, with its limitations: Conclusions about previously exposed vaccinees are limited, since just 5 to 7 AZD1222 recipients were seropositive for SARS-CoV-2 at baseline. In the small 56-69-year group, the increase in depth fell short of significance, most likely because of low power. Vaccine-associated CD4 TCRs spanned the whole spike protein, with dominant responses in regions 160-218 and 743-854. Nearly half of unique spike-specific TCRs reportedly recognized epitopes outside regions mutated in the B.1.351 and B.1.1.7 variants. No day 14 peak-response samples were available, so repertoires were characterized only after the peak T cell response. After two AZD1222 doses, spike-specific TCR breadth and depth were significantly higher than at day 0 and than in MenACWY recipients. Participants were mostly white British, with more females than males. The authors suggested clonal diversity may have been underestimated.

The time point label of this sample denotes: baseline before first vaccination. Samples from vaccinated people were obtained from the UK trials COV001 and COV002, which included a single-blind randomized controlled phase 2/3 trial of AZD1222 (ChAdOx1 nCoV-19) in healthy adults. For TCRbeta chain sequencing, PBMC samples from trial participants were taken at day 0 and at day 28 after the second dose. The CDR3 regions of human TCRbeta chains were analyzed by immunosequencing. From the authors' description of their analysis: Repertoire TCRs were checked for matches against a reference library of SARS-CoV-2-specific TCRs that had been generated using the MIRA antigen-specificity platform. Breadth was defined as the fraction of unique TCRs that were SARS-CoV-2-associated, and depth was defined as the fraction of total T cells that were SARS-CoV-2-associated. Using the MIRA data, every spike-specific TCR was mapped to the spike region that the TCR reacted to and assigned to either a CD4 or a CD8 class. Log10-transformed breadth and depth values were compared by one-way ANOVA with Sidak's multiple comparisons tests. Held by TCRdb, this immuneACCESS table contains in-frame sequences only and omits some clones. Under half of the omission traces to an unresolved V gene where checked; the cause of the rest is unknown. V, J and clone size are those of that table, while D and trimming were read from the DNA. The sample table records approximately 80,000 clones; 75% to 90% of these occur just once. 30% to 40% of the sample belongs to the ten largest clones.

Regarding this clone: There is no known antigen for this receptor. Base qualities were left out, and no much larger clone turns up one base away.

CDR1 and CDR2 (SGHRS, YFSETQ) derive from the germline V gene. Including the terminal cysteine and phenylalanine, the CDR3 comprises 12 residues. Solely the CDR3 DNA is kept, with 36 bases framed from the first base. Relative to germline, V is 6 bases shorter and J is 1 base shorter, with 7 bases between their ends. Sequences were derived from peripheral blood, sampled on day 0 of AZD1222 vaccination. The clonotype comes from an adult in good health. The chain joins TRBV5-1 to TRBJ2-5; a tentative D call is TRBD2 (5 bases match). The CDR3 has the sequence CASNRGQETQYF. The DNA is TGCGCCAGCAACCGGGGCCAAGAGACCCAGTACTTC.